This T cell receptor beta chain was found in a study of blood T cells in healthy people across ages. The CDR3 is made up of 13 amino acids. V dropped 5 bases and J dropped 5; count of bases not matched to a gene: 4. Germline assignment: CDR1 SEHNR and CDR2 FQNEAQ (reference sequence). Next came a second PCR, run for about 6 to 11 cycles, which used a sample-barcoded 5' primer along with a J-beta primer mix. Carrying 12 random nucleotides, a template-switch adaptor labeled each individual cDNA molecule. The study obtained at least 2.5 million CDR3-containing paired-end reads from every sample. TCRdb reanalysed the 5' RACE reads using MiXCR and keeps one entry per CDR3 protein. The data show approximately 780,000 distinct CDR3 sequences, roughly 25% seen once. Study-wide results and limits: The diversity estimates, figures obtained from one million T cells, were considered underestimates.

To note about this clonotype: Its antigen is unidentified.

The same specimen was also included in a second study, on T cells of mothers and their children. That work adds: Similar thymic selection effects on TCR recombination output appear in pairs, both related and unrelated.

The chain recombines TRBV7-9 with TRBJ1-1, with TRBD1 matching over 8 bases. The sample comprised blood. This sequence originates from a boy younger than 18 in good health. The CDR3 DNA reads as TGTGCCAGCAGCGATTGGACAGGGACTGAAGCTTTCTTT. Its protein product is CASSDWTGTEAFF.